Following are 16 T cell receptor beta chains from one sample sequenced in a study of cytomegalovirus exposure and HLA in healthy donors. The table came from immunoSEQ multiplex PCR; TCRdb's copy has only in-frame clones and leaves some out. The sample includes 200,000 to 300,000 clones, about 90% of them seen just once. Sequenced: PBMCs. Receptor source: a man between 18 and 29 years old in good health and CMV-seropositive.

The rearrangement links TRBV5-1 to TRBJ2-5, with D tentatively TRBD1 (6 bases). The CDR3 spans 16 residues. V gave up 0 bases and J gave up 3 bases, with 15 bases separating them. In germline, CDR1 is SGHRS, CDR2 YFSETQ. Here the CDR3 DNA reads TGCGCCAGCAGCTTGGGGGACACCGGTTGGGAAGAGACCCAGTACTTC. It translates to CASSLGDTGWEETQYF.

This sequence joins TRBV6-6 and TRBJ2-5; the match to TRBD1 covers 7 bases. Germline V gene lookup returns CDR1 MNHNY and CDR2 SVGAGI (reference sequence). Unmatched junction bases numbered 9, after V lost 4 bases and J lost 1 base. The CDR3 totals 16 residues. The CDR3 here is CASSWGQTTFQETQYF. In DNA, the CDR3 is TGTGCCAGCAGTTGGGGACAGACCACTTTCCAAGAGACCCAGTACTTC.

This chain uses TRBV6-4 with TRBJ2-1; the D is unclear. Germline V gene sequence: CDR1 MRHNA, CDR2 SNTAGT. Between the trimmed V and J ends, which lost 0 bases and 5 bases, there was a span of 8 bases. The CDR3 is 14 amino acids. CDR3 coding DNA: TGTGCCAGCAGTGACTCCCTCGGGCACAATGAGCAGTTCTTC. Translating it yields CASSDSLGHNEQFF.

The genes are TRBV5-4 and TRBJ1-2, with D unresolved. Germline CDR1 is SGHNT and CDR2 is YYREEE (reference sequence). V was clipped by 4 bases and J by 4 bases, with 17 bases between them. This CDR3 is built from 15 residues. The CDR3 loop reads CASSLTTAASYGYTF. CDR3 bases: TGTGCCAGCAGCCTAACAACCGCGGCCTCCTATGGCTACACCTTC.

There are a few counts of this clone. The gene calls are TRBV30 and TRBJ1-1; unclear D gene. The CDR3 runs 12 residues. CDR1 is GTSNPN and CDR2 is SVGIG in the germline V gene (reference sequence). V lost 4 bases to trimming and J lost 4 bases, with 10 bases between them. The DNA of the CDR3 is TGTGCCTGGACCCGATCGGGCACTGAAGCTTTCTTT. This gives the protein CAWTRSGTEAFF.

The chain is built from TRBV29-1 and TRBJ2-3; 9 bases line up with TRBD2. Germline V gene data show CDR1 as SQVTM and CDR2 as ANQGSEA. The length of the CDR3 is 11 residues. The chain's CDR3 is CGTSRADTQYF. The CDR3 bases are TGCGGGACTAGCAGGGCGGATACGCAGTATTTT.

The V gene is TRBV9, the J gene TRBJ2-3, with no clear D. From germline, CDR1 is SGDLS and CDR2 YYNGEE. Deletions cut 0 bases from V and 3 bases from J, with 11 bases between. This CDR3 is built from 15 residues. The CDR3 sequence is CASSVVDVGTDTQYF. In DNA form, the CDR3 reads TGTGCCAGCAGCGTAGTGGACGTAGGGACAGATACGCAGTATTTT.

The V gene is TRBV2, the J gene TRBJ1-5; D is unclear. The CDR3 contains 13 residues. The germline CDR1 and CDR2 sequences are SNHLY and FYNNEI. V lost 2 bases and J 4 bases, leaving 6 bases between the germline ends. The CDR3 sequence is CASSEQKNQPQHF. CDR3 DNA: TGTGCCAGCAGTGAACAGAAAAATCAGCCCCAGCATTTT. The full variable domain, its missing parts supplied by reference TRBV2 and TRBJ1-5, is EPEVTQTPSHQVTQMGQEVILRCVPISNHLYFYWYRQILGQKVEFLVSFYNNEISEKSEIFDDQFSVERPDGSNFTLKIRSTKLEDSAMYFCASSEQKNQPQHFGDGTRLSIL.

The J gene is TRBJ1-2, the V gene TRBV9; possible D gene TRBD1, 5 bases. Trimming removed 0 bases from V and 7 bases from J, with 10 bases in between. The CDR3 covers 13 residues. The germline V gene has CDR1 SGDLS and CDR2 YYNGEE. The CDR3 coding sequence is TGTGCCAGCAGCGTAGTGGGGGTCGGTGGCTACACCTTC. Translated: CASSVVGVGGYTF.

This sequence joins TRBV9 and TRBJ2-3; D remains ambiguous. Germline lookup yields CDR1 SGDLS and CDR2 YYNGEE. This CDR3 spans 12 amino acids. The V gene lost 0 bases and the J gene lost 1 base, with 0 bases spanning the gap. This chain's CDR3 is CASSVGTDTQYF. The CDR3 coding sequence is TGTGCCAGCAGCGTAGGCACAGATACGCAGTATTTT. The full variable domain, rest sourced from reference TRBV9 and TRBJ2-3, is DSGVTQTPKHLITATGQRVTLRCSPRSGDLSVYWYQQSLDQGLQFLIQYYNGEERAKGNILERFSAQQFPDLHSELNLSSLELGDSALYFCASSVGTDTQYFGPGTRLTVL.

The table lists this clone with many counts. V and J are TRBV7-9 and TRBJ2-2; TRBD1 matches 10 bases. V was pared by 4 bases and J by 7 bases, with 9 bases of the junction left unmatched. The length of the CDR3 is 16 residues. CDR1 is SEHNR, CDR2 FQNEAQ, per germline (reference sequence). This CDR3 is CASSSHPGQGIGELFF. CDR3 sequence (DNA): TGTGCCAGCAGCTCCCATCCGGGACAGGGGATCGGGGAGCTGTTTTTT.

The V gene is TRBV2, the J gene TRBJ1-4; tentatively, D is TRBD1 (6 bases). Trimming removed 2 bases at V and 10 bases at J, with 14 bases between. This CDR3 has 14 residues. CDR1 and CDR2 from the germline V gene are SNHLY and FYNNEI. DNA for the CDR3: TGTGCCAGCAGTGAAAAACAGGGAGGGGCAAAACTGTTTTTT. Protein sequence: CASSEKQGGAKLFF.

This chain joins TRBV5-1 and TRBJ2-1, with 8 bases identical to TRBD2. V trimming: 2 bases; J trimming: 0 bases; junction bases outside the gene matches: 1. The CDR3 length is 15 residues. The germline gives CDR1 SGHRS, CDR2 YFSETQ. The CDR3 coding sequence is TGCGCCAGCAGCTTACTAGCGGCCTCCTACAATGAGCAGTTCTTC. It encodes CASSLLAASYNEQFF.

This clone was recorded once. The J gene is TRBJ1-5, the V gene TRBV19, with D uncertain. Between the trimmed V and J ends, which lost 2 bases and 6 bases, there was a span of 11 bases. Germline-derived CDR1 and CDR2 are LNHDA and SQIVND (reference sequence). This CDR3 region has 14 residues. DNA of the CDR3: TGTGCCAGTAGTATAATTGGGGTGGGTCAGCCCCAGCATTTT. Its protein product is CASSIIGVGQPQHF.

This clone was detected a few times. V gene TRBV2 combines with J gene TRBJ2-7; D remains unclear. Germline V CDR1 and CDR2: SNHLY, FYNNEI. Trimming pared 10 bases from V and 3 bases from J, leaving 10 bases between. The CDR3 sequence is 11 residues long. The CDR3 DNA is TGTGCCATCTCCTCGAGCTACGAGCAGTACTTC. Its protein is CAISSSYEQYF.

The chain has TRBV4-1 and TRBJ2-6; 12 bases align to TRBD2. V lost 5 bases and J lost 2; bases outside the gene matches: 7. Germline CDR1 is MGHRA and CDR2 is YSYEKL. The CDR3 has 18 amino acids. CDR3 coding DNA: TGCGCCAGCAGCGCCCGACTAGCGGGAGAGGCTGGGGCCAACGTCCTGACTTTC. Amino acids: CASSARLAGEAGANVLTF.